The T cell receptor (beta chain) under discussion was sequenced for a study of shared clonotypes between healthy human individuals. Across the whole study: A couple of women and a few men aged 18 to 49 made up the donors. Study findings and constraints: Among donors, sharing of clonotypes was expected to be affected by sequencing depth. The small donor group covered limited genetic and exposure diversity.

On this clone: Its antigen remains unidentified.

For every subset, genomic DNA was evenly distributed across several immunoSEQ plates. Produced via immunoSEQ multiplex PCR; TCRdb's table is partial and in-frame only. The sample has 1.4 million to 1.5 million clones, approximately 96% seen once. The germline V gene has CDR1 KGHSH and CDR2 LQKENI. The CDR3 is made up of 14 amino acids. V was pared by 2 bases and J by 2 bases, with 8 bases between. The chain is built from TRBV18 and TRBJ2-3; D uncertain. Sequenced: naive CD4+ T cells sorted from blood. Specified subset: CD45RA+ positively selected. This clonotype originated in a man between 25 and 39 years old in good health. This CDR3 reads CASSPSWNTDTQYF. The CDR3 DNA follows: TGTGCCAGCTCACCAAGCTGGAACACAGATACGCAGTATTTT.